This T cell receptor beta chain was identified in a study of vaccination effects on CD4 cells after COVID-19. Study background: Participants completed two doses of the BNT162b2 or mRNA-1273 vaccine.

ViraFEST used viral peptide pools to expand antigen-specific CD4+ T cells before sequencing. When ten to eleven days of culture had elapsed, CD4+ T cells were isolated. According to PCR results, the person was infected with SARS-CoV-2 between March and December 2020. Each well held 1.5 million to 2.5 million PBMC cultured with around 10 ug/ml peptides and 8 to 10 IU/ml IL-2. V was trimmed by 2 bases and J by 4 bases, leaving 6 bases between them. Germline assignment: CDR1 SEHNR and CDR2 FQNEAQ (reference sequence). There are 13 residues in the CDR3. Some clones are missing from TCRdb's copy, which holds only in-frame ones; the method was immunoSEQ multiplex PCR. Among 25,000 to 35,000 clones listed, approximately 70% were seen once. A remark on this clone: The antigen is unknown.

This TCR was recovered from a human donor who had a prior SARS-CoV-2 infection. The V gene is TRBV7-9, the J gene TRBJ1-5; D gene ambiguous. The specimen was CD4+ T cells from PBMCs cultured with a peptide pool, collected before COVID-19 vaccination. This CDR3 reads CASSLFGNQPQHF. CDR3 bases: TGTGCCAGCAGCTTATTTGGGAATCAGCCCCAGCATTTT.